The rows below give T cell receptor beta chains drawn from one sample of a study of T cell repertoires in cytomegalovirus infection. TCRdb called the reads again in MiXCR, with one record for every CDR3 protein. The sample lists under 450,000 distinct CDR3 sequences, approximately 30% occurring once. These receptors' targets are unknown. The sequencing used cultured PBMCs, collected from culture after CMV antigen stimulation. Source of these receptors: a human donor in good health (CMV status not recorded). Some clones in this sample may be carry-over from other donors' samples. The CDR3 runs from the conserved cysteine through the conserved F or W. A D gene is named only where the DNA matches it firmly. Clone sizes are given selectively: once, few, many, or a class where the clone is expanded.

CDR3 protein	CDR3 DNA	clone size	CDR3 length	V gene	J gene	D gene
CAWVGRRGGYNEQFF	TGTGCCTGGGTGGGGAGGCGGGGGGGCTACAATGAGCAGTTCTTC	-	15	TRBV30	TRBJ2-1	TRBD2
CAISEAIAGATNNEQFF	TGTGCCATCAGTGAAGCTATAGCGGGAGCAACTAACAATGAGCAGTTCTTC	few	17	TRBV10-3	TRBJ2-1	TRBD2
CASGPPEPSTDTQYF	TGTGCTAGTGGTCCCCCGGAGCCCAGCACAGATACGCAGTATTTT	-	15	TRBV12-5	TRBJ2-3	-
CASSPAAAANQPQHF	TGTGCCAGCAGTCCCGCGGCCGCCGCCAATCAGCCCCAGCATTTT	many	15	TRBV12-3/TRBV12-4	TRBJ1-5	-
CASSQEGPAGNIDEQFF	TGTGCCAGCAGCCAAGAAGGTCCAGCGGGTAATATCGATGAGCAGTTCTTC	-	17	TRBV4-2	TRBJ2-1	-
CASSEGYTQYF	TGTGCCAGCAGTGAGGGATATACGCAGTATTTT	-	11	TRBV10-2	TRBJ2-3	-
CASRPPGTSGSNTQYF	TGTGCCAGCAGGCCCCCGGGGACTAGCGGGAGTAATACGCAGTATTTT	-	16	TRBV12-3/TRBV12-4	TRBJ2-3	TRBD2
CASSQQTPGGEQYF	TGTGCCAGCAGCCAACAAACCCCGGGAGGCGAGCAGTACTTC	-	14	TRBV7-6	TRBJ2-7	TRBD2
CASRGDRFRTDTQYF	TGTGCCAGTAGGGGGGACAGGTTTAGAACAGATACGCAGTATTTT	-	15	TRBV19	TRBJ2-3	TRBD1
CASSLGYGAKNEQFF	TGTGCCAGCAGCTTAGGTTACGGGGCGAAAAATGAGCAGTTCTTC	-	15	TRBV7-9	TRBJ2-1	-
CASSTAGASTDTQYF	TGTGCCAGTAGCACAGCAGGCGCAAGCACAGATACGCAGTATTTT	-	15	TRBV19	TRBJ2-3	-
CAISEEGNQPQHF	TGTGCCATCAGTGAAGAGGGCAATCAGCCCCAGCATTTT	-	13	TRBV10-3	TRBJ1-5	-
CASSTRTGELYSNQPQHF	TGTGCCAGCAGTACCAGGACAGGGGAACTCTATAGCAATCAGCCCCAGCATTTT	-	18	TRBV12-3/TRBV12-4	TRBJ1-5	TRBD1
CASSPDRGRQETQYF	TGTGCCAGCAGCCCCGACAGGGGGCGTCAAGAGACCCAGTACTTC	-	15	TRBV28	TRBJ2-5	TRBD1
CSASGLEGGTDTQYF	TGCAGTGCTAGTGGTCTAGAAGGTGGCACAGATACGCAGTATTTT	few	15	TRBV20-1	TRBJ2-3	-
CASSRDRGAGELFF	TGTGCCAGCAGCCGGGACAGGGGTGCCGGGGAGCTGTTTTTT	few	14	TRBV11-2	TRBJ2-2	TRBD1